The TCR beta chain under discussion was sequenced for a study of chemoradiotherapy in HPV16-positive cancers. CDR1 is MDHEN and CDR2 is SYDVKM in the germline V gene. This CDR3 is 16 amino acids long. J gave up 5 bases and V 5 bases, and 8 bases lay outside the gene matches. Libraries were prepared by immunoSEQ multiplex PCR; TCRdb keeps only in-frame clonotypes and omits some of them. The table records approximately 13,000 clones, 89% of them present only once. This TCR derives from a human donor with HPV-associated anogenital cancer. The sequencing used blood, collected from a patient who underwent chemoradiotherapy. This chain links TRBV28 with TRBJ2-4; 11 bases map to TRBD2. The CDR3 spells CASSALLAGDQNIQYF. DNA of the CDR3: TGTGCCAGCAGTGCCCTACTAGCGGGAGATCAAAACATTCAGTACTTC.